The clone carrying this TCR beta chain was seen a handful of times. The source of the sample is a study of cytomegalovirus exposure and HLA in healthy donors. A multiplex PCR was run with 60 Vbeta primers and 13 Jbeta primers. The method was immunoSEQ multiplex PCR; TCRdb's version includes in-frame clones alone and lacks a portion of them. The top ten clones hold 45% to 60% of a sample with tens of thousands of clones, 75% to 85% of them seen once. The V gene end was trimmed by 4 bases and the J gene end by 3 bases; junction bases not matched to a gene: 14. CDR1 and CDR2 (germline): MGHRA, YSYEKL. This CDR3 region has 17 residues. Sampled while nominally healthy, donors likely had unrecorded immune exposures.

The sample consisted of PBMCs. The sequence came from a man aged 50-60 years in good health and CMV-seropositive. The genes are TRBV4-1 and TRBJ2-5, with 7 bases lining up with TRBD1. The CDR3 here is CASSPPLGTAGEETQYF. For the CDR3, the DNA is TGCGCCAGCAGCCCACCTTTGGGGACAGCAGGGGAAGAGACCCAGTACTTC.